The T cell receptor beta chain under discussion was sequenced for a study of T-cell memory formation after mild COVID-19 listed by TCRdb under 2021. Background for the entire study: TCR sequence clusters from the two donors were largely donor specific. T-cell clones expanding and contracting after mild COVID-19 in a couple of donors were tracked by longitudinal TCRalpha and TCRbeta repertoire sequencing. The cohort was made up of two young adult volunteers, one female and one male, who were previously healthy. Study-level results and caveats: The study included only a couple of mild cases, and larger cohorts that include severe cases with pre-infection samples were judged to be necessary. Contracting CD4+ clones appeared mostly in the CM and EM memory subsets, whereas CD8+ clones were enriched in EMRA. Clones contracting from day 15 to 85 had balanced CD4/CD8 phenotypes, while a second wave expanding from day 15 to 37 was biased towards CD4+. SARS-CoV-2 specificity was not confirmed for the second-wave clones peaking on day 37. Some responding clones were detected in pre-infection memory, which suggested that pre-existing cross-reactive memory T cells had joined the SARS-CoV-2 response.

The instrument was an Illumina NovaSeq 6000. cDNA libraries for TCRalpha and TCRbeta were prepared by 5'RACE using constant-segment primers, with sample barcodes and unique molecular identifiers added. RNA was extracted from every sample with Trizol reagent. Libraries were amplified in two PCR steps, with a second sample barcode and Illumina TruSeq adapters added in the second step. Libraries were sequenced on an Illumina NovaSeq with 2 x 150 bp paired-end reads. In the original analysis: With migec v1.2.7, reads were demultiplexed and then collapsed into UMI-guided consensus sequences. Using mixcr v2.1.11, the UMI consensuses were aligned to TRA and TRB V and J templates and assembled into clonotypes. A clonotype was counted as expanded or contracted only if both edgeR and NoisET called the change significant, with noise models trained on biological replicates. For edgeR calls, a false discovery rate-adjusted p below 0.01 and a log2 fold-change threshold of 1 were applied. PCA with hierarchical clustering of max-normalized trajectories of the 1000 most abundant clonotypes was used as exploratory dynamics analysis. The CD4 or CD8 phenotype of responding clones was assigned using the separately sequenced CD4+ and CD8+ repertoires. In-frame beta chains were kept once TCRdb had trimmed the public reads at Q25 with fastp and called clones with MiXCR. Identical CDR3 protein sequences are pooled into one entry, listed with their most common genes and DNA. The V and J calls and clone size are TCRdb's, not the authors'. The sample yields under 200,000 distinct CDR3 sequences; approximately 12% were counted once. Approximately 3.6% of the sample is taken by the ten largest.

Per the germline V gene, LGHNA is the CDR1 and YSLEER is the CDR2. The cysteine opens and the phenylalanine closes a CDR3 of 15 amino acids. Kept here is only the CDR3 DNA, which spans 45 bases and is read in frame from base 1. V and J are truncated by 1 base and 0 bases respectively, leaving an intervening sequence of 7 bases. Ficoll-Paque density gradient centrifugation was used to isolate PBMCs. As concerns this clonotype: The antigen this receptor binds is unknown. No base quality information exists; no much larger clone differs at one position.

The TCR originated in a man in his late teens or twenties who had mild COVID-19 (a few samples of this study predate the infection). The sample titles of this study are shuffled in the database, so cell type and time point are left out; the donor was told from shared clones. The V gene is TRBV4-3 and the J gene is TRBJ2-1; the D gene could be TRBD1 or TRBD2, each one agreeing over 5 bases. Sequencing was carried out using PBMCs or a T cell subset sorted from them (not recorded which). CDR3 sequence: CASSQGGSSYNEQFF. The nucleotide sequence is given as TGCGCCAGCAGCCAAGGGGGGAGCTCCTACAATGAGCAGTTCTTC.